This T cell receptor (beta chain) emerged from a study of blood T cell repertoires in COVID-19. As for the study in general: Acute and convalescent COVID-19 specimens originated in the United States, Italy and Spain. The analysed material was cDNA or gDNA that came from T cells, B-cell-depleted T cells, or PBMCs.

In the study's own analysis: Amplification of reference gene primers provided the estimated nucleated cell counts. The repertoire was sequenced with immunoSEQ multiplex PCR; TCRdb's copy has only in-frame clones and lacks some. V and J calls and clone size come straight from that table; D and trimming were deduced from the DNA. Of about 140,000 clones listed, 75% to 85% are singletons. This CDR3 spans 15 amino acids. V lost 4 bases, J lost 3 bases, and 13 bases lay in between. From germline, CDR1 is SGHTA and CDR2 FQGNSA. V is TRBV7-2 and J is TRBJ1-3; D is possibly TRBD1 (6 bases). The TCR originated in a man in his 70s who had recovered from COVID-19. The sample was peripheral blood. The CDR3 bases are TGTGCCAGCAGCTCTTCAGGGGTGGGTGGAAACACCATATATTTT. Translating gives CASSSSGVGGNTIYF.